These 30 T cell receptor beta chains were sequenced from one sample in a study of control samples from healthy donors and cancer patients. The repertoire was sequenced with immunoSEQ multiplex PCR; TCRdb's copy has only in-frame clones and lacks some. The sample shows 95,000 to 150,000 clones, approximately 92% of them seen only once. Sequencing input: PBMCs. Every receptor here comes from a man aged 80 or over with head and neck cancer.

The chain uses TRBV11-3 and TRBJ2-3; 7 nucleotides line up with TRBD1. The CDR3 covers 15 residues. Germline CDR1 reads SGHNT; CDR2 reads YENEEA. V shed 3 bases and J 4 bases; nucleotides not matched to a gene: 7. The CDR3 region is CASSLRTGSADTQYF. CDR3 nucleotide sequence: TGTGCCAGCAGCTTGAGGACAGGTTCCGCAGATACGCAGTATTTT.

The chain uses TRBV7-2 and TRBJ1-4, with 8 bases that match TRBD1. J was trimmed by 9 bases and V by 3 bases; bases with no gene match: 6. The CDR3 contains 14 residues. CDR1 is SGHTA, CDR2 FQGNSA, per germline. CDR3 nucleotides: TGTGCCAGCAGCTTGGCCGGGACAGGCCAAAAACTGTTTTTT. Translated: CASSLAGTGQKLFF. Full variable domain (rest looked up from reference TRBV7-2 and TRBJ1-4): GAGVSQSPSNKVTEKGKDVELRCDPISGHTALYWYRQSLGQGLEFLIYFQGNSAPDKSGLPSDRFSAERTGGSVSTLTIQRTQQEDSAVYLCASSLAGTGQKLFFGSGTQLSVL.

This chain joins TRBV19 and TRBJ1-1; no definite D call. CDR1 LNHDA and CDR2 SQIVND come from the germline V gene (reference sequence). CDR3 length: 16 amino acids. V was cut by 3 bases and J by 0 bases, with 14 bases left in between. In nucleotides, the CDR3 is TGTGCCAGTAGTATTTGGGCAGGAGCAATGAACACTGAAGCTTTCTTT. Its protein product is CASSIWAGAMNTEAFF.

This clone has just one count. The chain has TRBV5-4 and TRBJ2-6; D unresolved. This CDR3 is built from 15 residues. Germline loops: CDR1 SGHNT, CDR2 YYREEE (reference sequence). V lost 1 base, J lost 4 bases, and 9 bases lay in between. The CDR3 reads CASSLSRTGANVLTF. CDR3 coding DNA: TGTGCCAGCAGCTTGTCTCGGACCGGGGCCAACGTCCTGACTTTC.

This chain connects TRBV6-5 to TRBJ1-4; the match to TRBD1 covers 11 bases. The V and J ends lost 5 bases and 10 bases, in that order; junction bases with no gene match: 3. The CDR3 loop spans 13 amino acids. Per the germline V gene, CDR1 is MNHEY and CDR2 is SVGAGI. CDR3: CASSRGTGGKLFF. The CDR3 DNA is TGTGCCAGCAGTCGTGGGACAGGGGGAAAACTGTTTTTT.

The V call is TRBV12-5, the J call TRBJ1-6, with D uncertain. This CDR3 is built from 13 residues. V was clipped by 1 base and J by 13 bases, with 11 bases between them. Looked up from germline, CDR1 is LGHNT and CDR2 is FRNRAP. CDR3 protein: CASGLAVPHPLHF. For the CDR3, the DNA is TGTGCTAGTGGTTTGGCAGTCCCGCACCCCCTCCACTTT.

In this sample, this clone turned up a few times. The chain carries TRBV11-3 and TRBJ2-1; D is possibly TRBD2 (6 bases). The CDR3 has 15 residues. Germline V CDR1 and CDR2: SGHNT, YENEEA. V was pared by 6 bases and J by 4 bases, with 16 bases between. CDR3 sequence (DNA): TGTGCCAGCAGTTATAGCGGAGTAGGATACAATGAGCAGTTCTTC. It is translated as CASSYSGVGYNEQFF. The full variable domain, completed using reference TRBV11-3 and TRBJ2-1, is EAGVVQSPRYKIIEKKQPVAFWCNPISGHNTLYWYLQNLGQGPELLIRYENEEAVDDSQLPKDRFSAERLKGVDSTLKIQPAELGDSAVYLCASSYSGVGYNEQFFGPGTRLTVL.

The chain is built from TRBV18 and TRBJ1-2, with 11 bases fitting TRBD1. From germline, CDR1 is KGHSH and CDR2 LQKENI. The CDR3 contains 16 residues. J was trimmed by 3 bases and V by 3 bases; bases with no gene match: 6. CDR3 protein: CASSPTGTGGDYGYTF. The CDR3 DNA reads as TGTGCCAGCTCACCTACCGGGACAGGGGGGGACTATGGCTACACCTTC.

V gene TRBV19 combines with J gene TRBJ2-2; D is possibly TRBD2 (6 bases). The CDR3 has 16 amino acids. CDR1 is LNHDA and CDR2 is SQIVND in the germline V gene (reference sequence). Trimming cost V 3 bases and J 1 base, with 12 bases left between them. The CDR3 sequence: CASSIIGSGNTGELFF. Here the CDR3 DNA reads TGTGCCAGTAGTATTATTGGTAGCGGGAACACCGGGGAGCTGTTTTTT.

The V gene is TRBV10-2, the J gene TRBJ1-6, with D possibly TRBD1 on 6 matching bases. Trimming removed 8 bases at V and 7 bases at J, with 15 bases between. The CDR3 is made up of 14 amino acids. CDR1 is WSHSY, CDR2 SAAADI, per germline. The CDR3 DNA follows: TGCGCCAGCGGCCTCCGGGACATGAATTCACCCCTCCACTTT. Its translation: CASGLRDMNSPLHF.

The chain carries TRBV7-8 and TRBJ2-7; D gene ambiguous. The V end lost 4 bases, the J end lost 1 base, and 11 bases lay between the germline ends. CDR1 and CDR2 (germline): SGHVS, FQNEAQ. The CDR3 covers 14 residues. The CDR3 coding sequence is TGTGCCAGCAGCTCCCCGCTAGATTCCTACGAGCAGTACTTC. Translated, it gives CASSSPLDSYEQYF.

This clone was counted a single time. The chain joins TRBV4-1 to TRBJ2-7; TRBD2 matches 10 bases. The CDR3 loop spans 15 amino acids. Germline values: CDR1 MGHRA, CDR2 YSYEKL. The V and J ends lost 3 bases and 4 bases, in that order; junction bases with no gene match: 6. CDR3 residues: CASSQTSGGAYEQYF. As DNA, the CDR3 is TGCGCCAGCAGCCAGACGAGCGGGGGGGCGTACGAGCAGTACTTC.

This chain uses TRBV10-3 with TRBJ2-1, with D hard to call. Trimming cost V 0 bases and J 9 bases, with 6 bases left between them. The CDR3 consists of 12 residues. Germline-derived CDR1 and CDR2 are ENHRY and SYGVKD. CDR3 sequence (DNA): TGTGCCATCAGTGAGTCTCTTGGTGAGCAGTTCTTC. Translated: CAISESLGEQFF.

The chain couples TRBV10-3 to TRBJ2-7; TRBD1 or TRBD2 may be the D gene (5 bases each). The germline V gene has CDR1 ENHRY and CDR2 SYGVKD. V shed 10 bases and J shed 5 bases, with 15 bases lying between them. This CDR3 is 12 amino acids long. CDR3 in amino acids: CATRDETHEQYF. The CDR3 bases are TGTGCCACCCGGGACGAGACGCACGAGCAGTACTTC.

Concerning this clone itself: Other DNA sequences within the sample encode an identical CDR3. The chain combines TRBV5-1 with TRBJ1-2, with D possibly being TRBD1 (5 bases). V was trimmed by 4 bases and J by 3 bases, leaving 10 bases between them. CDR3 size: 13 residues. Per germline, CDR1 SGHRS and CDR2 YFSETQ. CDR3 region: CASSAQGDYGYTF. CDR3 coding DNA: TGCGCCAGCAGCGCCCAGGGTGACTATGGCTACACCTTC.

Only one count was recorded for this clone. The rearrangement uses TRBV6-5 and TRBJ2-7; TRBD1 matches at 7 bases. Losses at the gene ends were 9 bases for V and 4 bases for J; bases not matched to a gene: 12. Germline V gene lookup returns CDR1 MNHEY and CDR2 SVGAGI. CDR3 length equals 14 residues. CDR3 sequence reads: CASKPGQLMYEQYF. CDR3 bases: TGTGCCAGTAAACCGGGACAGTTGATGTACGAGCAGTACTTC.

This clone was counted a single time. This sequence joins TRBV2 and TRBJ2-7; 7 positions match TRBD1. The CDR3 length is 16 residues. The ends lost 5 bases at V and 2 bases at J; junction bases unmatched: 12. Germline assignment: CDR1 SNHLY and CDR2 FYNNEI. The CDR3 here is CASSFPRSGQAYEQYF. Written as DNA, the CDR3 is TGTGCCAGCAGTTTCCCCCGTAGTGGACAGGCCTACGAGCAGTACTTC.

The rearrangement joins TRBV3-1 (or the pseudogene TRBV3-2) to TRBJ1-1, with unresolved D. V was trimmed by 1 base and J by 1 base, leaving 7 bases between them. Germline V gives CDR1 LGHDT, CDR2 YNNKEL (reference sequence). This CDR3 has 14 residues. In DNA form, the CDR3 reads TGTGCCAGCAGCCAAGTAGAAGGGAACACTGAAGCTTTCTTT. It is translated as CASSQVEGNTEAFF.

This clone is a singleton in its sample. V gene TRBV10-2 combines with J gene TRBJ1-1; a possible D gene is TRBD1 (5 bases). V lost 5 bases and J 0 bases, leaving 22 bases between the germline ends. CDR3 length: 18 amino acids. Germline CDR1 is WSHSY and CDR2 is SAAADI. The CDR3 DNA follows: TGCGCCAGCAGTAAGGACCAGGCAGGGTTCGGGATGAACACTGAAGCTTTCTTT. Protein sequence: CASSKDQAGFGMNTEAFF.

The chain links TRBV7-2 to TRBJ1-3, with D perhaps TRBD1 (6 bases). The CDR3 is made up of 16 amino acids. Germline V gene data show CDR1 as SGHTA and CDR2 as FQGNSA. Deletions cut 1 base from V and 2 bases from J, with 12 bases between. The CDR3 region is CASSLGGGLTGNTIYF. DNA of the CDR3: TGTGCCAGCAGCTTAGGGGGGGGGCTCACTGGAAACACCATATATTTT.

This clone turned up a few times. This chain links TRBV4-1 with TRBJ1-3, with D perhaps matching TRBD1 (5 bases). CDR3 length: 15 residues. Per the germline V gene, CDR1 is MGHRA and CDR2 is YSYEKL. V gave up 2 bases and J gave up 0 bases, with 8 bases separating them. The CDR3 DNA follows: TGCGCCAGCAGCCAACCGACAGCCTCTGGAAACACCATATATTTT. It is translated as CASSQPTASGNTIYF.

The V and J genes are TRBV30 and TRBJ2-1, with 7 bases fitting TRBD2. The germline V gene has CDR1 GTSNPN and CDR2 SVGIG (reference sequence). With 1 base clipped from V and 8 bases from J, the junction kept 11 bases outside the gene matches. The CDR3 extends over 15 amino acids. CDR3: CAWSGIGGRVDEQFF. The CDR3 nucleotides read TGTGCCTGGAGTGGGATCGGGGGGAGGGTCGATGAGCAGTTCTTC.

The chain has TRBV6-1 and TRBJ2-3; weak D call: TRBD2 (7 bases). Germline V gene lookup returns CDR1 MNHNS and CDR2 SASEGT. The ends were cut back, 4 bases at V and 2 bases at J, with 16 bases in the middle. The CDR3 runs 16 residues. CDR3 loop: CASSVWRGRTTDTQYF. The CDR3 nucleotides read TGTGCCAGCAGTGTTTGGCGGGGGCGCACCACAGATACGCAGTATTTT.

CDR3 sequence (DNA): TGTGCCAGCAAAATGGGGGCGGGAAGCACTGAAGCTTTCTTT. Amino acids: CASKMGAGSTEAFF. The J gene is TRBJ1-1, the V gene TRBV6-5; tentative D call: TRBD1 (6 bases). The germline CDR1 and CDR2 sequences are MNHEY and SVGAGI. CDR3 size: 14 residues. Trimming removed 7 bases from V and 4 bases from J, with 16 bases in between.

The chain employs TRBV7-8 and TRBJ1-2, with D perhaps TRBD1 (5 bases). Trimming left V 5 bases short and J 8 bases short, with 15 bases between. Germline-derived CDR1 and CDR2 are SGHVS and FQNEAQ. The CDR3 extends over 13 amino acids. CDR3 sequence: CASSPDSGLGYTF. CDR3 bases: TGTGCCAGCAGCCCAGACAGCGGGTTGGGCTACACCTTC.

The chain recombines TRBV5-1 with TRBJ1-5; 10 bases match TRBD1. The CDR3 is 16 residues long. The trim removed 4 bases at V and 0 bases at J, leaving 4 bases unmatched. CDR1 and CDR2 (germline): SGHRS, YFSETQ. This CDR3 reads CASSPGTGVSNQPQHF. The CDR3 DNA is TGCGCCAGCAGCCCTGGGACAGGGGTTAGCAATCAGCCCCAGCATTTT.

The rearrangement links TRBV6-2 or TRBV6-3 to TRBJ1-2; D remains ambiguous. CDR1 is MNHEY, CDR2 SVGEGT, per germline. Deletions cut 5 bases from V and 2 bases from J, with 9 bases between. There are 13 residues in the CDR3. CDR3 sequence: CASSPSRNYGYTF. In DNA, the CDR3 is TGTGCCAGCAGTCCCTCCCGGAACTATGGCTACACCTTC.

The rearrangement uses TRBV3-1 (or the pseudogene TRBV3-2) and TRBJ1-3, with D tentatively TRBD1 (5 bases). Per germline, CDR1 LGHDT and CDR2 YNNKEL (reference sequence). The V end lost 4 bases, the J end lost 4 bases, and 17 bases lay between the germline ends. The CDR3 totals 16 residues. Here the CDR3 DNA reads TGTGCCAGCAGCCTGTCCGTGGTTGGGGCAGGAAACACCATATATTTT. Residues: CASSLSVVGAGNTIYF.

The chain has TRBV19 and TRBJ2-2, with D maybe TRBD2 (5 bases). Trimming pared 10 bases from V and 1 base from J, leaving 13 bases between. From germline, CDR1 is LNHDA and CDR2 SQIVND (reference sequence). The CDR3 runs 14 residues. CDR3: CATRGRGNTGELFF. In nucleotides, the CDR3 is TGTGCCACGCGAGGACGGGGGAACACCGGGGAGCTGTTTTTT.

This chain joins TRBV21-1 and TRBJ2-5; the table names TRBD2, a call not compared with the DNA. TRBV21-1 is labeled a pseudogene. This CDR3 is built from 12 residues. The CDR3 spells CASSPCQETQYF. The DNA of the CDR3 is TGTGCCAGCAGCCCCTGCCAAGAGACCCAGTACTTC.